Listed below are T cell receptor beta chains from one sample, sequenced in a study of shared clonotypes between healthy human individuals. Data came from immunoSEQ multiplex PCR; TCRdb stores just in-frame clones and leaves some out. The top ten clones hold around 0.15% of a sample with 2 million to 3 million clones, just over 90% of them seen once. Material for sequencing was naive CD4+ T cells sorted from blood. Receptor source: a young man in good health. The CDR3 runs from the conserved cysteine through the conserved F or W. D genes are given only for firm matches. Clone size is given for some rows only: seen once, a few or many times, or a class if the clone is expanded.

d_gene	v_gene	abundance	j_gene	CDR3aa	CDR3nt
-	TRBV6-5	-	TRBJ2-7	CASSYSRGPYEQYF	TGTGCCAGCAGTTACTCGAGAGGGCCCTACGAGCAGTACTTC
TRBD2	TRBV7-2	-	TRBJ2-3	CASNPSGRAPDTQYF	TGTGCCAGCAACCCTAGCGGTAGGGCGCCAGATACGCAGTATTTT
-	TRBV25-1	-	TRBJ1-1	CASRASNTEAFF	TGTGCCAGCAGGGCTTCGAACACTGAAGCTTTCTTT
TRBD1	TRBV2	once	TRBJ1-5	CASTPDRVNQPQHF	TGTGCCAGCACCCCGGACAGGGTCAATCAGCCCCAGCATTTT
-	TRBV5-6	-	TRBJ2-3	CASSGSNTQYF	TGTGCCAGCAGCGGGAGTAATACGCAGTATTTT
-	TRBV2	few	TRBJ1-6	CASSEEGRGGSPLHF	TGTGCCAGCAGTGAAGAGGGCAGGGGAGGGTCCCCCCTCCACTTT
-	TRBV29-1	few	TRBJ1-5	CSVAERDTRNQPQHF	TGCAGCGTTGCTGAGAGGGACACCCGTAATCAGCCCCAGCATTTT
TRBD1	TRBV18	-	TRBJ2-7	CASSTDRGRSYEQYF	TGTGCCAGCTCAACCGACAGGGGTAGGAGTTACGAGCAGTACTTC
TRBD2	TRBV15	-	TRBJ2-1	CATSRASGSFNEQFF	TGTGCCACCAGCAGAGCGAGCGGGAGCTTCAATGAGCAGTTCTTC
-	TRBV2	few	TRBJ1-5	CASSEETAQPQHF	TGTGCCAGCAGTGAAGAAACCGCCCAGCCCCAGCATTTT
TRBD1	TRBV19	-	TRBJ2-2	CASSIQGVINTGELFF	TGTGCCAGTAGTATTCAGGGGGTAATAAACACCGGGGAGCTGTTTTTT
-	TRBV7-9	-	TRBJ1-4	CASSRNRVTKEDEKLFF	TGTGCCAGCAGCCGAAACAGGGTCACGAAGGAGGATGAAAAACTGTTTTTT
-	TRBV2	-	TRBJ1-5	CASTNSGRYQPQHF	TGTGCCAGTACTAACTCGGGACGCTATCAGCCCCAGCATTTT
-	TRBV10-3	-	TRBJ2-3	CAITNLGTDTQYF	TGTGCCATCACGAACCTAGGCACAGATACGCAGTATTTT
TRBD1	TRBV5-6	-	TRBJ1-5	CASSTGQGPIQPQHF	TGTGCCAGCAGCACGGGACAGGGCCCCATTCAGCCCCAGCATTTT
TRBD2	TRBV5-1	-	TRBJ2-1	CASSPEAGYSYNEQFF	TGCGCCAGCAGCCCGGAAGCGGGGTACTCCTACAATGAGCAGTTCTTC
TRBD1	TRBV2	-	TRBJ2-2	CASSDGGTGHGELFF	TGTGCCAGCAGTGATGGCGGGACAGGTCACGGGGAGCTGTTTTTT
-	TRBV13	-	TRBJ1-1	CASSPPVSRASRDTEAFF	TGTGCCAGCAGCCCACCGGTTAGCCGGGCTTCTAGGGACACTGAAGCTTTCTTT
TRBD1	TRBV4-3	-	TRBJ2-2	CASSQEGTGVTGELFF	TGCGCCAGCAGCCAAGAAGGGACAGGGGTTACCGGGGAGCTGTTTTTT
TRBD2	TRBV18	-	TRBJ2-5	CASSPWTSLGETQYF	TGTGCCAGCTCACCCTGGACTAGTCTTGGAGAGACCCAGTACTTC
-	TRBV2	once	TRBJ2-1	CASSGDYLGNNEQFF	TGTGCCAGCAGTGGAGACTACTTGGGGAACAATGAGCAGTTCTTC
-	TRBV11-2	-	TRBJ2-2	CASSAQSPNTGELFF	TGTGCCAGCAGCGCTCAGAGTCCGAACACCGGGGAGCTGTTTTTT
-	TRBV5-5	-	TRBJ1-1	CASSLLSNTEAFF	TGTGCCAGCAGCTTGTTATCTAACACTGAAGCTTTCTTT
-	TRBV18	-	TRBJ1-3	CASSPQRGPGNTIYF	TGTGCCAGCTCACCCCAGAGGGGCCCTGGAAACACCATATATTTT
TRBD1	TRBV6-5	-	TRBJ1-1	CASSYFGQGASEAFF	TGTGCCAGCAGTTACTTTGGACAGGGGGCATCTGAAGCTTTCTTT
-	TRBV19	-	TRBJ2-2	CASSIQGGHGELFF	TGTGCCAGTAGTATACAGGGGGGTCACGGGGAGCTGTTTTTT
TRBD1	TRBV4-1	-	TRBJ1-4	CASSPTGTANEKLFF	TGCGCCAGCAGCCCTACCGGGACAGCAAATGAAAAACTGTTTTTT
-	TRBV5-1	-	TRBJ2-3	CASSLRDLTDTQYF	TGCGCCAGCAGCTTGAGGGACTTAACAGATACGCAGTATTTT
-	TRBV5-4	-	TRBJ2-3	CASSFQASDPTDTQYF	TGTGCCAGCAGCTTCCAGGCTAGCGACCCCACAGATACGCAGTATTTT
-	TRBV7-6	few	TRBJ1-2	CASSPFSANYGYTF	TGTGCCAGCAGTCCTTTCTCCGCTAACTATGGCTACACCTTC
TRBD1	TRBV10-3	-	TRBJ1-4	CAIRSSGGDNEKLFF	TGTGCCATCAGGTCTTCAGGGGGAGATAATGAAAAACTGTTTTTT
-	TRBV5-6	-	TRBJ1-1	CASSYRGQNTEAFF	TGTGCCAGCAGCTACCGGGGGCAGAACACTGAAGCTTTCTTT
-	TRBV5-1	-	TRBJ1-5	CAIPGWVRQPQHF	TGCGCCATCCCGGGATGGGTTCGTCAGCCCCAGCATTTT
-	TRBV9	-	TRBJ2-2	CASSVAGTQNTGELFF	TGTGCCAGCAGCGTAGCTGGGACTCAGAACACCGGGGAGCTGTTTTTT
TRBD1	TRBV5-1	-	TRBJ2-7	CASRQDREAYEQYF	TGCGCCAGCAGGCAGGACAGGGAAGCCTACGAGCAGTACTTC
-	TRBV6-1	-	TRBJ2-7	CASSPGFGEQYF	TGTGCCAGCAGTCCAGGGTTTGGAGAGCAGTACTTC
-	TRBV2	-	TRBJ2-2	CASSEDAGATGELFF	TGTGCCAGCAGTGAGGATGCAGGGGCAACCGGGGAGCTGTTTTTT
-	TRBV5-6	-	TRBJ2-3	CASSPPTQGHPADTQYF	TGTGCCAGCAGCCCGCCAACTCAGGGGCATCCCGCAGATACGCAGTATTTT
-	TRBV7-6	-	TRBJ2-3	CASSPTGQGITDTQYF	TGTGCCAGCAGCCCAACTGGGCAGGGGATCACAGATACGCAGTATTTT
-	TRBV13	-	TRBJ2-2	CASSLVGGSAGELFF	TGTGCCAGCAGCTTAGTCGGGGGAAGTGCCGGGGAGCTGTTTTTT
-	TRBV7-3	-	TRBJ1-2	CASSLTAGDGYTF	TGTGCCAGCAGCTTAACCGCGGGGGATGGCTACACCTTC
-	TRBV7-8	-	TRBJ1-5	CASSFETGRKNSNQPQHF	TGTGCCAGCAGCTTCGAGACCGGACGGAAGAATAGCAATCAGCCCCAGCATTTT
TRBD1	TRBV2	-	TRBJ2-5	CASGRDRYQETQYF	TGTGCCAGCGGTCGGGACAGGTACCAAGAGACCCAGTACTTC
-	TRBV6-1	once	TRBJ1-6	CASSEAGSSPLHF	TGTGCCAGCAGTGAAGCGGGCAGTTCACCCCTCCACTTT
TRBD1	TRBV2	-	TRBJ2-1	CASSAQGHEQFF	TGTGCCAGCAGTGCACAGGGGCATGAGCAGTTCTTC
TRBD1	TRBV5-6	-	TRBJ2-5	CASSTYRGQETQYF	TGTGCCAGCAGCACCTACAGGGGGCAGGAGACCCAGTACTTC
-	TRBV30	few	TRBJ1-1	CAWGGYTEAFF	TGTGCCTGGGGCGGCTACACTGAAGCTTTCTTT